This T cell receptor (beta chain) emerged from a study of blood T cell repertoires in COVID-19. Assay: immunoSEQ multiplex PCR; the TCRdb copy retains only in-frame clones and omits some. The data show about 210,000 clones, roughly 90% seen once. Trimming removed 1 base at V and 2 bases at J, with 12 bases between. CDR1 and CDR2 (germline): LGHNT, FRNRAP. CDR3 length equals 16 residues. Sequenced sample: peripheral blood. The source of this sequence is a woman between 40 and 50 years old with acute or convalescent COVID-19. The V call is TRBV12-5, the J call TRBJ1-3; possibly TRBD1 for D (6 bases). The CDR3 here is CASGLAAGVAGNTIYF. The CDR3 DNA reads TGTGCTAGTGGTTTGGCGGCAGGGGTGGCTGGAAACACCATATATTTT.